The 18 T cell receptor beta chains below all came from one sample that was sequenced in a study of radiotherapy plus CTLA-4 blockade in lung cancer. Profiling relied on immunoSEQ multiplex PCR, and the TCRdb table lists in-frame clones only, not all of them. The repertoire holds 30,000 to 35,000 clones, with 70% as singletons. The sequenced sample was peripheral blood, obtained from a patient treated with radiotherapy plus ipilimumab. The receptor source for this set is a human donor with non-small cell lung cancer who had stable disease on radiotherapy plus ipilimumab.

The chain links TRBV7-2 to TRBJ1-2; D gene unclear. The CDR3 is made up of 13 amino acids. From germline, CDR1 is SGHTA and CDR2 FQGNSA. Trimming shortened V by 4 bases and J by 2 bases, and 8 bases separated the two germline ends. The DNA of the CDR3 is TGTGCCAGCAGCTCCGGACGGAACTATGGCTACACCTTC. Translated: CASSSGRNYGYTF.

The chain is built from TRBV5-1 and TRBJ2-2; 13 nucleotides agree with TRBD2. CDR3 length: 18 residues. Germline V CDR1 and CDR2: SGHRS, YFSETQ. V lost 4 bases and J lost 1; bases outside the gene matches: 7. The CDR3: CASSVGLAGIGNTGELFF. CDR3 DNA: TGCGCCAGCAGCGTGGGACTAGCGGGGATCGGGAACACCGGGGAGCTGTTTTTT. Full variable domain (outside the CDR3, taken from reference TRBV5-1 and TRBJ2-2): KAGVTQTPRYLIKTRGQQVTLSCSPISGHRSVSWYQQTPGQGLQFLFEYFSETQRNKGNFPGRFSGRQFSNSRSEMNVSTLELGDSALYLCASSVGLAGIGNTGELFFGEGSRLTVL.

This chain uses TRBV28 with TRBJ2-1; no clear D. Germline V gene data show CDR1 as MDHEN and CDR2 as SYDVKM. The germline V and J ends were trimmed by 3 bases and 10 bases, with 10 bases remaining between them. CDR3 length equals 12 residues. The CDR3 DNA reads TGTGCCAGCAGTTTCGAGGACCGGGAGCAGTTCTTC. Its protein is CASSFEDREQFF.

This clone has a handful of counts. J is TRBJ2-2 and V is TRBV5-1; D tentatively fits TRBD1 or TRBD2 (5 bases each). CDR1 is SGHRS, CDR2 YFSETQ, per germline. CDR3 length equals 12 residues. V lost 5 bases, J lost 5 bases, and 7 bases lay in between. The CDR3 DNA is TGCGCCAGCAGGGGGGAGACCGGGGAGCTGTTTTTT. It codes for CASRGETGELFF.

The V gene is TRBV6-5, the J gene TRBJ2-7, with D unresolved. The CDR3 runs to 13 residues. Deletions cut 4 bases from V and 7 bases from J, with 14 bases between. Germline V CDR1 and CDR2: MNHEY, SVGAGI. The CDR3 spells CASSSRPAGEQYF. The DNA for the CDR3 is TGTGCCAGCAGTTCCCGACCAGCTGGGGAGCAGTACTTC.

The chain recombines TRBV4-1 with TRBJ2-1, with TRBD2 identical over 7 bases. CDR1 is MGHRA, CDR2 YSYEKL, per germline. V gave up 4 bases and J gave up 7 bases; unmatched junction bases: 7. CDR3 length: 14 amino acids. The CDR3 protein is CASSPLTSMNEQFF. The CDR3 nucleotides read TGCGCCAGCAGCCCCTTGACTAGCATGAATGAGCAGTTCTTC.

V usage is TRBV7-2 and J usage is TRBJ2-1, with 10 bases aligning to TRBD2. Losses at the gene ends were 1 base for V and 8 bases for J; bases not matched to a gene: 14. This CDR3 region has 18 residues. In germline, CDR1 is SGHTA, CDR2 FQGNSA. CDR3 sequence: CASSLVYTPSGSWDEQFF. CDR3 DNA sequence: TGTGCCAGCAGCTTAGTATATACCCCTAGCGGGAGCTGGGATGAGCAGTTCTTC.

The rearrangement uses TRBV7-9 and TRBJ1-5; 9 nucleotides line up with TRBD1. The CDR3 runs 16 residues. The V and J ends lost 5 bases and 3 bases, in that order; junction bases with no gene match: 8. Germline assignment: CDR1 SEHNR and CDR2 FQNEAQ (reference sequence). The DNA of the CDR3 is TGTGCCAGCAGCCACCACCGGGACAGGGACAATCAGCCCCAGCATTTT. This translates into CASSHHRDRDNQPQHF.

J is TRBJ2-3 and V is TRBV11-3; D gene ambiguous. The germline gives CDR1 SGHNT, CDR2 YENEEA. CDR3 length: 15 residues. V was clipped by 0 bases and J by 1 base, with 8 bases between them. The CDR3 loop reads CASSLEQIGTDTQYF. The CDR3 DNA sequence: TGTGCCAGCAGCTTAGAACAGATAGGCACAGATACGCAGTATTTT.

The V and J genes are TRBV6-6 and TRBJ2-2; possible D gene TRBD2, 6 bases. Germline values: CDR1 MNHNY, CDR2 SVGAGI (reference sequence). This CDR3 has 15 residues. Trimming took 2 bases from V and 6 from J, leaving 13 bases between them. CDR3 coding DNA: TGTGCCAGCAGTTACAGGTCGGGAGTCCCCGGGGAGCTGTTTTTT. Its protein is CASSYRSGVPGELFF.

This chain uses TRBV7-8 with TRBJ1-4; 7 positions match TRBD1. CDR3 size: 17 residues. Germline V CDR1 and CDR2: SGHVS, FQNEAQ. With 5 bases clipped from V and 0 bases from J, the junction kept 9 bases outside the gene matches. In nucleotides, the CDR3 is TGTGCCAGCAGCCCGAGACAGGGAATGGCAACTAATGAAAAACTGTTTTTT. This translates into CASSPRQGMATNEKLFF.

The rearrangement joins TRBV23-1 to TRBJ1-1, with 10 bases lining up with TRBD1. TRBV23-1 falls under the ORF class, with uncertain function. CDR3 length equals 17 residues. Germline trimming cut 4 bases from V and 4 bases from J; bases unmatched to any gene: 12. CDR3 sequence (DNA): TGCGCCAGCAGTCCAGACAGGGGGCGACAATCACCCACTGAAGCTTTCTTT. Protein: CASSPDRGRQSPTEAFF.

The chain employs TRBV7-2 and TRBJ1-4; 8 nucleotides line up with TRBD1. Germline trimming cut 0 bases from V and 10 bases from J; bases unmatched to any gene: 7. Germline CDR1 and CDR2: SGHTA and FQGNSA. The CDR3 sequence is 15 residues long. The CDR3 DNA reads TGTGCCAGCAGCTTAGCCGGGACAGGCCTCCTAAAACTGTTTTTT. Amino acid sequence: CASSLAGTGLLKLFF.

In its sample, this clone was seen a few times. The rearrangement links TRBV12-5 to TRBJ2-6; the match to TRBD2 covers 14 bases. The CDR3 length is 22 residues. Germline-derived CDR1 and CDR2 are LGHNT and FRNRAP. Trimming took 1 base from V and 0 from J; bases not matched to a gene: 11. The CDR3 is CASGLARGGLAGVYSGANVLTF. The CDR3 DNA reads TGTGCTAGTGGTTTGGCAAGGGGGGGACTAGCGGGAGTTTACTCTGGGGCCAACGTCCTGACTTTC.

The chain uses TRBV9 and TRBJ1-2; D gene uncertain. This CDR3 spans 13 amino acids. Looked up from germline, CDR1 is SGDLS and CDR2 is YYNGEE. Trimming cost V 4 bases and J 6 bases, with 13 bases left between them. Here the CDR3 DNA reads TGTGCCAGCAGCCCGCCAGGAGGGAATGGCTACACCTTC. This encodes CASSPPGGNGYTF.

V gene TRBV15 combines with J gene TRBJ1-5; D is uncertain. Germline lookup yields CDR1 LNHNV and CDR2 YYDKDF (reference sequence). The CDR3 totals 15 residues. Trimming cost V 1 base and J 2 bases, with 9 bases left between them. The CDR3 loop reads CATSRGRSGNQPQHF. In nucleotides, the CDR3 is TGTGCCACCAGCAGAGGCAGGAGCGGCAATCAGCCCCAGCATTTT.

The chain has TRBV11-2 and TRBJ1-6; 9 bases are shared with TRBD1. J was trimmed by 7 bases and V by 3 bases; bases with no gene match: 4. The germline V gene encodes CDR1 SGHAT and CDR2 FQNNGV. CDR3 length: 15 amino acids. The CDR3 protein is CASSLGQGSNSPLHF. The CDR3 DNA follows: TGTGCCAGCAGCTTGGGACAGGGATCAAATTCACCCCTCCACTTT. The variable domain in full, with the rest retrieved from reference TRBV11-2 and TRBJ1-6, is EAGVAQSPRYKIIEKRQSVAFWCNPISGHATLYWYQQILGQGPKLLIQFQNNGVVDDSQLPKDRFSAERLKGVDSTLKIQPAKLEDSAVYLCASSLGQGSNSPLHFGNGTRLTVT.

The chain employs TRBV19 and TRBJ1-3; no firm D call. The CDR3 has 12 amino acids. The germline V gene has CDR1 LNHDA and CDR2 SQIVND (reference sequence). Trimming removed 7 bases at V and 4 bases at J, with 8 bases between. Here the CDR3 DNA reads TGTGCCAGTACCTCAATCGGAAACACCATATATTTT. This gives the protein CASTSIGNTIYF.